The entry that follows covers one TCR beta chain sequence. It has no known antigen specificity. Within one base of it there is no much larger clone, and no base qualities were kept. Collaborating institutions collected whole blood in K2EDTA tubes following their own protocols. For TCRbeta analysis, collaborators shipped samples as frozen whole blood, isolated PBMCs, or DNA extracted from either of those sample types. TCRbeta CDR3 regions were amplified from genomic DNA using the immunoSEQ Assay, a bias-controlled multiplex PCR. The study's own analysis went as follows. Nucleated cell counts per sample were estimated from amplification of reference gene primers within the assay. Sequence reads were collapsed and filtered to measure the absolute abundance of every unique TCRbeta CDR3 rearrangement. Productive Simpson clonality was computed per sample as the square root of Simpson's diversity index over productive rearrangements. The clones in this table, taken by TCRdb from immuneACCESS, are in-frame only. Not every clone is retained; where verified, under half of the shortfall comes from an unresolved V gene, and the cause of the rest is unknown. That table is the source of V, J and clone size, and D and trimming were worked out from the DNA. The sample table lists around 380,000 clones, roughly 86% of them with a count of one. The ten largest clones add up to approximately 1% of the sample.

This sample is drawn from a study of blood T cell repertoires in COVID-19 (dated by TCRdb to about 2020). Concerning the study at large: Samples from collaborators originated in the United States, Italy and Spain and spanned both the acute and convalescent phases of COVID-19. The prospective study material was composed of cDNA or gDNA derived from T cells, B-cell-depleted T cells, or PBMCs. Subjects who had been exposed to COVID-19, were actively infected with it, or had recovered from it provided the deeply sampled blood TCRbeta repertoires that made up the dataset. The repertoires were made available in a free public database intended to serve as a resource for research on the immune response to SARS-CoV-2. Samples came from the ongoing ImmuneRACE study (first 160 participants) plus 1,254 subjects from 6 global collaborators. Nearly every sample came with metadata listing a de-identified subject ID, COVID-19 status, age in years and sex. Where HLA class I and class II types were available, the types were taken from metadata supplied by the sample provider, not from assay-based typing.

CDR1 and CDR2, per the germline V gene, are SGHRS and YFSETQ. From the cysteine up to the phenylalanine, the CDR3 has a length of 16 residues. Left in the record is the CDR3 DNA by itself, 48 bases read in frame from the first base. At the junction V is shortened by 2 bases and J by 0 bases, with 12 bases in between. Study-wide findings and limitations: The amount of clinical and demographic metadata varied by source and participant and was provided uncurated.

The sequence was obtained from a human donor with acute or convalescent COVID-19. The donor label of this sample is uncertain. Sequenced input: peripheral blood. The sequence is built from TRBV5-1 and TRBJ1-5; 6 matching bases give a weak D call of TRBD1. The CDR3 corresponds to CASSLSGTPSNQPQHF. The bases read TGCGCCAGCAGCTTATCCGGGACACCTAGCAATCAGCCCCAGCATTTT.